Given below is one T cell receptor beta chain in context. The data were taken from a study of blood T cell repertoires in COVID-19. The germline CDR1 and CDR2 sequences are PRHDT and FYEKMQ (reference sequence). This CDR3 region has 14 residues. V lost 4 bases to trimming and J lost 11 bases; unmatched junction nucleotides: 13. Measured with immunoSEQ multiplex PCR; TCRdb has only the in-frame clones, and not every one. Of about 93,000 clones in the sample, 89% were seen once. The source of this sequence is a man in his fifties with acute or convalescent COVID-19. Sequencing was done on a sample of peripheral blood. The chain recombines TRBV13 with TRBJ1-1; 7 nucleotides agree with TRBD1. In nucleotides, the CDR3 is TGTGCCAGCAGCTACGCAGGGGGGAGTTTTTTGGCTTTCTTT. This encodes CASSYAGGSFLAFF.